The next 3 T cell receptor beta chains were all read from a single sample in a study of HIV-infected patients and healthy controls. Reverse transcription used around 500 ng RNA and constant-region primers for alpha and beta. Separate chain-specific third strand synthesis with multiplexing indices produced the alpha and beta libraries. TCRdb passed the 5' RACE reads through MiXCR, listing each CDR3 protein once. Seen here are around 16,000 distinct CDR3 sequences, more than 7.5% observed once, and the top ten hold approximately 5%. The repertoire came from unfractionated whole blood and reflected all unsorted peripheral T cells. Sample: blood. These receptors were collected from an adult in good health.

The chain joins TRBV11-3 to TRBJ2-3; D may be TRBD2 (5 bases). This CDR3 comprises 16 residues. Per germline, CDR1 SGHNT and CDR2 YENEEA. The V end lost 2 bases, the J end lost 0 bases, and 12 bases lay between the germline ends. This chain's CDR3 is CASSLWTTTSTDTQYF. The CDR3 bases are TGTGCCAGCAGCTTATGGACGACTACTAGCACAGATACGCAGTATTTT.

This clonotype was picked up many times. This chain links TRBV20-1 with TRBJ2-5, with D uncertain. V was cut by 4 bases and J by 1 base, with 13 bases left in between. The CDR3 length is 14 residues. The germline gives CDR1 DFQATT, CDR2 SNEGSKA (reference sequence). CDR3 nucleotides: TGCAGTGCTACCTCAGACTCGGTCCAAGAGACCCAGTACTTC. The encoded protein is CSATSDSVQETQYF.

There are many counts of this clonotype. This chain connects TRBV6-2 or TRBV6-3 to TRBJ2-1; TRBD2 agrees at 11 bases. The V gene end was trimmed by 5 bases and the J gene end by 8 bases; junction bases not matched to a gene: 8. This CDR3 comprises 15 residues. Looked up from germline, CDR1 is MNHEY and CDR2 is SVGEGT. CDR3 nucleotides: TGTGCCAGCAGTGGAGGACTAGCGGGTATGGATGAGCAGTTCTTC. It specifies CASSGGLAGMDEQFF.